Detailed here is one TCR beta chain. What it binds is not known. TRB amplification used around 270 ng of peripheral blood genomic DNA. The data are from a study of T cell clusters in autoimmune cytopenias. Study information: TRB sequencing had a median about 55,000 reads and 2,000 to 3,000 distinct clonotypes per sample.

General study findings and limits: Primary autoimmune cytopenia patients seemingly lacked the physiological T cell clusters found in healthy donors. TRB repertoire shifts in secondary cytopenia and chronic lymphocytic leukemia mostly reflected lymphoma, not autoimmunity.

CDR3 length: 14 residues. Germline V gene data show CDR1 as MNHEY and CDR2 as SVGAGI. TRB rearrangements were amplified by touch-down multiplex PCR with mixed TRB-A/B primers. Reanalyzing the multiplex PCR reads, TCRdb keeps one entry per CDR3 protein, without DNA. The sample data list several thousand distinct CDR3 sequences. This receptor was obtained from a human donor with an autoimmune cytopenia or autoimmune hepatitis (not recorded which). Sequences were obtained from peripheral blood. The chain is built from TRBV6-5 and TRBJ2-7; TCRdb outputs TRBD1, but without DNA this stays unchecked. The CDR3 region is CASSYHDRGDEQYF.